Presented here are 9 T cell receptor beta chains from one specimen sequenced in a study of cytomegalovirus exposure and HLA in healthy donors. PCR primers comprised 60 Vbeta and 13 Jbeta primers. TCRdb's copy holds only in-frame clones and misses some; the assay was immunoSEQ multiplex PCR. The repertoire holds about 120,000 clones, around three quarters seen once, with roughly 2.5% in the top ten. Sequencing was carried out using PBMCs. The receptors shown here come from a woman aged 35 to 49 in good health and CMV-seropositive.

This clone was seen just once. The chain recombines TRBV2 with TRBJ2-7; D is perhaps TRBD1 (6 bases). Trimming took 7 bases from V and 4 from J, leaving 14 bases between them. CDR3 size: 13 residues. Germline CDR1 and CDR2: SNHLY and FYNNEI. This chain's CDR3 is CASKRGSSYEQYF. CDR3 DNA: TGTGCCAGCAAGAGGGGGTCCTCGTACGAGCAGTACTTC.

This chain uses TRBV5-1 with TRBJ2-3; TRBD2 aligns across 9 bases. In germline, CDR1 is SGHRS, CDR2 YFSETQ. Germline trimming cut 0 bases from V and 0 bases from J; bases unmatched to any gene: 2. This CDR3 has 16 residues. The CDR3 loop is CASSLVLAGSTDTQYF. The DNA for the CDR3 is TGCGCCAGCAGCTTGGTTCTAGCGGGGAGCACAGATACGCAGTATTTT.

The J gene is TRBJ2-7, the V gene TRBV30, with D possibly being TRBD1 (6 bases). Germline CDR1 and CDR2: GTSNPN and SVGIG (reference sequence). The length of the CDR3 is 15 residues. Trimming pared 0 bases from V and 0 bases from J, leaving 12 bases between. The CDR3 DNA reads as TGTGCCTGGAGTGTGGGACATCGCGTCTCCTACGAGCAGTACTTC. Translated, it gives CAWSVGHRVSYEQYF.

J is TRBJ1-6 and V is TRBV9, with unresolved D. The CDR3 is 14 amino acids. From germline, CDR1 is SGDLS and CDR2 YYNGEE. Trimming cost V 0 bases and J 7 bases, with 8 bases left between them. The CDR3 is CASSVAPENSPLHF. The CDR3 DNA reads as TGTGCCAGCAGCGTAGCGCCGGAGAATTCACCCCTCCACTTT. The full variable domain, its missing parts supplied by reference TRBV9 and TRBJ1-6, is DSGVTQTPKHLITATGQRVTLRCSPRSGDLSVYWYQQSLDQGLQFLIQYYNGEERAKGNILERFSAQQFPDLHSELNLSSLELGDSALYFCASSVAPENSPLHFGNGTRLTVT.

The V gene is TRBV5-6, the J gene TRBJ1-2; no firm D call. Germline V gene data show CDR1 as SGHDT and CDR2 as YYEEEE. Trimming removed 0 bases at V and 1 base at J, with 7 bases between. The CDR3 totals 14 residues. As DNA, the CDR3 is TGTGCCAGCAGCTTGGGACGGAGTAACTATGGCTACACCTTC. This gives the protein CASSLGRSNYGYTF.

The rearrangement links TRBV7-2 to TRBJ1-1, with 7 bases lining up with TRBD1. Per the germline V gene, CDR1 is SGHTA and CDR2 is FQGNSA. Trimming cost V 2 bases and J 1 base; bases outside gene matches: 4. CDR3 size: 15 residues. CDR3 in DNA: TGTGCCAGCAGCTTAAAGGGACAGACGAACACTGAAGCTTTCTTT. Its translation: CASSLKGQTNTEAFF. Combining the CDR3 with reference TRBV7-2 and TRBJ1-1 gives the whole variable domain GAGVSQSPSNKVTEKGKDVELRCDPISGHTALYWYRQSLGQGLEFLIYFQGNSAPDKSGLPSDRFSAERTGGSVSTLTIQRTQQEDSAVYLCASSLKGQTNTEAFFGQGTRLTVV.

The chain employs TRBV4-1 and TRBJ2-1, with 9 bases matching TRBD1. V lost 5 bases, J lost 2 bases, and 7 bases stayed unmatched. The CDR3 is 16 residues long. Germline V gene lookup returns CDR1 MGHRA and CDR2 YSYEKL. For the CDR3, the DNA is TGCGCCAGCAGCGCACCGACAGGGGGACCCTACAATGAGCAGTTCTTC. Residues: CASSAPTGGPYNEQFF.

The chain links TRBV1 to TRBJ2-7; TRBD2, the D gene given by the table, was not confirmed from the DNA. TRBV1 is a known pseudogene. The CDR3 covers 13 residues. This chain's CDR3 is CTSSQGGRYEQYF. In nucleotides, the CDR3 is TGCACCAGCAGCCAGGGCGGGAGGTACGAGCAGTACTTC.

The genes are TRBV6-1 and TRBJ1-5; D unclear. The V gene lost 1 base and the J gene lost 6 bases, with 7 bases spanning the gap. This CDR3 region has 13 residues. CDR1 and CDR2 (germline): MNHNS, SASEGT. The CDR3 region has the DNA TGTGCCAGCAGTGAAGTTGAAGCTCAGCCCCAGCATTTT. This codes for CASSEVEAQPQHF.